This T cell receptor (beta chain) was recovered during a study of blood T cell repertoires in COVID-19. Study overall: Specimens from acute and convalescent COVID-19 originated in the United States, Italy and Spain. The analysed material was cDNA or gDNA that came from T cells, B-cell-depleted T cells, or PBMCs.

Libraries were prepared by immunoSEQ multiplex PCR; TCRdb keeps only in-frame clonotypes and omits some of them. Here the sample spans some 520,000 clones, 89% being singletons. Those enrolled in Seattle joined during active infection and were followed longitudinally afterward. This CDR3 spans 15 amino acids. The junction had 9 bases not matched to a gene; V was cut back by 4 bases and J by 5 bases. Germline assignment: CDR1 SGHDT and CDR2 YYEEEE. The chain carries TRBV5-6 and TRBJ1-1, with TRBD1 matching 9 bases. The specimen was peripheral blood. This TCR came from a man aged 18 to 35 with COVID-19, enrolled during active disease. The CDR3 reads CASSRGQGAVTEAFF. The DNA of the CDR3 is TGTGCCAGCAGCCGGGGACAGGGTGCCGTGACTGAAGCTTTCTTT.